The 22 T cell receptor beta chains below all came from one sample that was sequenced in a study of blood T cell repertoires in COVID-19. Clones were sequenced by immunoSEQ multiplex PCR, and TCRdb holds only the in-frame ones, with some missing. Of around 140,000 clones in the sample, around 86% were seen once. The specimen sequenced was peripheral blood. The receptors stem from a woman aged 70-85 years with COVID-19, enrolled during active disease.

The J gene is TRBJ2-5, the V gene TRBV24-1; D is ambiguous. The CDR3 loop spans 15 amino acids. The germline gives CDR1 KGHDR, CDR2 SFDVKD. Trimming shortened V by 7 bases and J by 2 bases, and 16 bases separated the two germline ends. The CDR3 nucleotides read TGTGCCACCAGCCAAGGCCCCGGGTGGCAAGAGACCCAGTACTTC. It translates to CATSQGPGWQETQYF.

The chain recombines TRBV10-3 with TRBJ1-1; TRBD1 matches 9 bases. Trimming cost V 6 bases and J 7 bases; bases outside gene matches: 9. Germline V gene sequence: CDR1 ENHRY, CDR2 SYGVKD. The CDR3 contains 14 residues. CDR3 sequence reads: CAIRGDRVLGEAFF. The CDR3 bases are TGTGCCATCAGGGGGGACAGGGTGTTAGGTGAAGCTTTCTTT.

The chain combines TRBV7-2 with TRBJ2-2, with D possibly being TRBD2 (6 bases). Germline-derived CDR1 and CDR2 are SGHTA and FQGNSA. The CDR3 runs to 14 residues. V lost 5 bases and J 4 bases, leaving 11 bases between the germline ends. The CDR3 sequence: CASSPRLVTGELFF. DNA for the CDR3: TGTGCCAGCAGCCCCCGACTAGTCACCGGGGAGCTGTTTTTT.

CDR3 bases: TGTGCCAGTAGTATTACACGGGGTTTTTCAGATACGCAGTATTTT. This gives the protein CASSITRGFSDTQYF. This sequence joins TRBV19 and TRBJ2-3, with D possibly matching TRBD2 (5 bases). This CDR3 contains 15 residues. Germline loops: CDR1 LNHDA, CDR2 SQIVND (reference sequence). Trimming took 3 bases from V and 4 from J, leaving 14 bases between them.

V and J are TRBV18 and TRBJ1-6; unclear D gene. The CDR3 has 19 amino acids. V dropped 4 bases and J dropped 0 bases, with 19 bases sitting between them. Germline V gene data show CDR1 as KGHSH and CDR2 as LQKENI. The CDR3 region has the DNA TGTGCCAGCTCACGTGTAGGACTTTCTTCAAGCTCCTATAATTCACCCCTCCACTTT. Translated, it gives CASSRVGLSSSSYNSPLHF.

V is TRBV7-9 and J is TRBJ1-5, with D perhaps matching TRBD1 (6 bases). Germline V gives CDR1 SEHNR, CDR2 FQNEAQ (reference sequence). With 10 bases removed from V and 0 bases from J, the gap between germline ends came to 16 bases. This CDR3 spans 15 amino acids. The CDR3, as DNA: TGTGCCACCGCCAGGGGCTCGAATAGCAATCAGCCCCAGCATTTT. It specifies CATARGSNSNQPQHF.

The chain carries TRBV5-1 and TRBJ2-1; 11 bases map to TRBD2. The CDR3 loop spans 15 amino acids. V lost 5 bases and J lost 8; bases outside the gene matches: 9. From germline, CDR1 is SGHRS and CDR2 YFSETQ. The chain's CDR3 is CASSPTSGGNDEQFF. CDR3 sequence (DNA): TGCGCCAGCAGTCCTACTAGCGGGGGTAACGATGAGCAGTTCTTC.

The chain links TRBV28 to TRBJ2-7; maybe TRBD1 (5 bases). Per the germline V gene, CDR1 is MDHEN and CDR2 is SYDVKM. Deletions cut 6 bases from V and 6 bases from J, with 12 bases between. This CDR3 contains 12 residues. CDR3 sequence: CASSLIRGEQYF. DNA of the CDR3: TGTGCCAGCAGCTTAATTAGGGGCGAGCAGTACTTC.

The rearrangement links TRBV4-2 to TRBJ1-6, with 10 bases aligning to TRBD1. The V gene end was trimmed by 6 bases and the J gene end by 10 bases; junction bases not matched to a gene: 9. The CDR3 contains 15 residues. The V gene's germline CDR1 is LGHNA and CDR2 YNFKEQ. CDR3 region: CASRRAGTGVSPLHF. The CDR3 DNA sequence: TGTGCCAGCAGGCGGGCGGGGACAGGGGTGTCACCCCTCCACTTT.

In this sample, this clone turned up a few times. The CDR3 loop reads CASSSGQGNYNEQFF. CDR3 in DNA: TGTGCCAGCAGTTCCGGACAGGGAAACTACAATGAGCAGTTCTTC. The chain is built from TRBV28 and TRBJ2-1; TRBD1 matches 8 bases. The V gene's germline CDR1 is MDHEN and CDR2 SYDVKM. The CDR3 length is 15 residues. V shed 4 bases and J 3 bases; nucleotides not matched to a gene: 5.

The DNA for the CDR3 is TGTGCCAGCTCACCAGGGCAGGGAGAGACCCAGTACTTC. Protein: CASSPGQGETQYF. This rearrangement joins TRBV18 to TRBJ2-5; D might be TRBD1 (5 bases). Germline V CDR1 and CDR2: KGHSH, LQKENI. This CDR3 comprises 13 residues. V was pared by 2 bases and J by 4 bases, with 8 bases between.

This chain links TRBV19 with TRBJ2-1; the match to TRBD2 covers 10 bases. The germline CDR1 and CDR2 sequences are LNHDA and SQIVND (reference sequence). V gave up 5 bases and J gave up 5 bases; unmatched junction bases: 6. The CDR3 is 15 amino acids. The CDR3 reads CASSLQRGGHNEQFF. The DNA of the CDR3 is TGTGCCAGTAGTCTCCAGCGGGGGGGACACAATGAGCAGTTCTTC.

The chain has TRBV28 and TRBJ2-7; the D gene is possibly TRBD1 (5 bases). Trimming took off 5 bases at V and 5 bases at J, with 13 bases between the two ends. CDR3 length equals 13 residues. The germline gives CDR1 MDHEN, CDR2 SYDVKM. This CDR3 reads CASSNQGRDEQYF. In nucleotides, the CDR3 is TGTGCCAGCAGTAATCAGGGCAGGGACGAGCAGTACTTC.

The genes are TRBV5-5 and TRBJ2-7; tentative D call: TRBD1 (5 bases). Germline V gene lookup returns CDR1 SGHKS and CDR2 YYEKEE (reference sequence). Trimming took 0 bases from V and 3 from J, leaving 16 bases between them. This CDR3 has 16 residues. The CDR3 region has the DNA TGTGCCAGCAGCTTGGGTTATCGGGCAGGGTTCTACGAGCAGTACTTC. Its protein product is CASSLGYRAGFYEQYF.

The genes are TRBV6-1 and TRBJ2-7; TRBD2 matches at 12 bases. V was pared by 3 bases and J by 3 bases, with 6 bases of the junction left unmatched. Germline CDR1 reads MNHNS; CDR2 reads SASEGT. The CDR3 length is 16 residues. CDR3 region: CASSEGLAGPGYEQYF. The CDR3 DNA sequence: TGTGCCAGCAGTGAGGGACTAGCGGGTCCAGGCTACGAGCAGTACTTC.

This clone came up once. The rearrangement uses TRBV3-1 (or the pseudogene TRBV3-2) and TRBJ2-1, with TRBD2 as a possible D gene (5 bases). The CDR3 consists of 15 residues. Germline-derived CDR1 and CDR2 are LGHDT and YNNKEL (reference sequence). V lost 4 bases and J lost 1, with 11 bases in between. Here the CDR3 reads CASSPSLRSYNEQFF. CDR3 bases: TGTGCCAGCAGCCCTAGCCTCCGGTCCTACAATGAGCAGTTCTTC.

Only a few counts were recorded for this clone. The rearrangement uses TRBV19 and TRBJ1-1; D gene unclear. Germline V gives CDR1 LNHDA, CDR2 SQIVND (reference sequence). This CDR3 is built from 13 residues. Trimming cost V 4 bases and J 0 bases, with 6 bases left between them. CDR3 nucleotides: TGTGCCAGTAGTAACTACATGAACACTGAAGCTTTCTTT. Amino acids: CASSNYMNTEAFF.

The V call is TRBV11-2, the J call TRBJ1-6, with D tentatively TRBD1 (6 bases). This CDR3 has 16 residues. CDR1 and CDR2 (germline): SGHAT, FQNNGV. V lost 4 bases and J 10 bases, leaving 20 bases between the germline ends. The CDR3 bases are TGTGCCAGCAGCTGGGGGCGTGGGGTTGGCAACTCACCCCTCCACTTT. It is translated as CASSWGRGVGNSPLHF.

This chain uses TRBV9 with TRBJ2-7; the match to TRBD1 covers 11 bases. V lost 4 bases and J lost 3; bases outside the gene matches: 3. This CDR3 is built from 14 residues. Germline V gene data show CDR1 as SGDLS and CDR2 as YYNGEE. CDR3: CASSSGTGGYEQYF. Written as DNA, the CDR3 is TGTGCCAGCAGCTCAGGGACAGGGGGCTACGAGCAGTACTTC.

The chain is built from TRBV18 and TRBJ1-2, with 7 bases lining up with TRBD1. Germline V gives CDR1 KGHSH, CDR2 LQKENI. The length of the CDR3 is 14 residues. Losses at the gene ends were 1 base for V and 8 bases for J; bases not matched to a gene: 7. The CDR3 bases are TGTGCCAGCTCACCACTTACAGGGGACCAGGGCTACACCTTC. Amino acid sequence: CASSPLTGDQGYTF.

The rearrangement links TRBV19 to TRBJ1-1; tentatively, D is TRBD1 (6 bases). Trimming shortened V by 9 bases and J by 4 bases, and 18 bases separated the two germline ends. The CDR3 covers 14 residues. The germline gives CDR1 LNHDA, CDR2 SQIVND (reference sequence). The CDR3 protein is CASETGGLGTEAFF. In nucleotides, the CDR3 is TGTGCCAGCGAAACGGGGGGGCTGGGCACTGAAGCTTTCTTT.

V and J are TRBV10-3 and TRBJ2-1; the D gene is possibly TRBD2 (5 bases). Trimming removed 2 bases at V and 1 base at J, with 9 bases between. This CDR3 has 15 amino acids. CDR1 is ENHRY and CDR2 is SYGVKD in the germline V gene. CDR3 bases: TGTGCCATCAGTGAGAGTCTAGCTTCCTACAATGAGCAGTTCTTC. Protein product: CAISESLASYNEQFF.